Listed below are T cell receptor beta chains from one sample, sequenced in a study of blood T cell repertoires in COVID-19. Using immunoSEQ multiplex PCR, the repertoire was profiled, and TCRdb retains in-frame clones only, with some absent. There are some 330,000 clones in the sample; approximately 87% occur only once, and roughly 4% lies in the top ten. Sequenced input: peripheral blood. These receptors all come from a woman between 50 and 59 years old with active or convalescent COVID-19. Both conserved end residues are part of each CDR3. D genes are given only for firm matches. Not every row has a clone size; where given, it reads once, few, many or a size class.

TRBJ2-1	TRBV19	-	-	17	CASTQWLDSSSYNEQFF	TGTGCCAGTACCCAATGGCTGGACAGTAGCTCCTACAATGAGCAGTTCTTC
TRBJ1-4	TRBV4-2	-	-	15	CASSQAGDKNEKLFF	TGTGCCAGCAGCCAAGCTGGGGACAAGAATGAAAAACTGTTTTTT
TRBJ2-7	TRBV30	-	TRBD1	13	CAWAWDSSYEQYF	TGTGCCTGGGCTTGGGACAGCTCCTACGAGCAGTACTTC
TRBJ2-7	TRBV28	once	-	16	CASSLSRDLASYEQYF	TGTGCCAGCAGCCTCAGTAGGGACTTAGCCTCCTACGAGCAGTACTTC
TRBJ1-1	TRBV7-2	-	-	15	CASSLVGGPSTEAFF	TGTGCCAGCAGCTTAGTCGGCGGCCCTAGCACTGAAGCTTTCTTT
TRBJ2-7	TRBV12-5	-	-	17	CASGLPTSTGTSYEQYF	TGTGCTAGTGGTTTGCCGACCTCTACAGGGACCTCCTACGAGCAGTACTTC
TRBJ2-7	TRBV28	-	TRBD2	15	CASSSGASGRWEQYF	TGTGCCAGCAGTTCGGGGGCTAGCGGGAGGTGGGAGCAGTACTTC
TRBJ1-3	TRBV12-3/TRBV12-4	-	-	12	CASSFDRATIYF	TGTGCCAGCAGTTTCGACAGAGCCACCATATATTTT
TRBJ2-7	TRBV27	-	-	15	CASSLGPGSPYEQYF	TGTGCCAGCAGTTTAGGGCCGGGATCACCCTACGAGCAGTACTTC
TRBJ2-1	TRBV12-3/TRBV12-4	once	-	13	CASSLGPFNEQFF	TGTGCCAGCAGTCTAGGGCCTTTTAATGAGCAGTTCTTC
TRBJ2-1	TRBV5-4	-	TRBD2	15	CASSLPGGGGNEQFF	TGTGCCAGCAGCTTGCCTGGCGGGGGGGGTAATGAGCAGTTCTTC
TRBJ2-7	TRBV7-2	-	TRBD1	16	CASSLGQGRISYEQYF	TGTGCCAGCAGCCTAGGACAGGGACGGATATCCTACGAGCAGTACTTC
TRBJ2-3	TRBV6-1	-	-	15	CASSEGGSPTDTQYF	TGTGCCAGCAGTGAAGGGGGCAGCCCCACAGATACGCAGTATTTT
TRBJ1-5	TRBV21-1	-	-	10	CASNTQPQHF	TGTGCCAGCAACACTCAGCCCCAGCATTTT
TRBJ2-3	TRBV7-2	-	-	11	CASSGADTQYF	TGTGCCAGCTCCGGAGCAGATACGCAGTATTTT
TRBJ2-7	TRBV27	-	TRBD2	15	CASRPSSGSSYEQYF	TGTGCCAGCAGGCCTAGTAGCGGGAGTTCCTACGAGCAGTACTTC
TRBJ2-3	TRBV6-2/TRBV6-3	-	TRBD2	19	CASSYRATAPRGEPDTQYF	TGTGCCAGCAGTTATCGGGCGACGGCTCCCCGGGGGGAGCCAGATACGCAGTATTTT
TRBJ1-1	TRBV4-2	-	TRBD1	15	CASSQPPGQGTEAFF	TGTGCCAGCAGCCAACCCCCGGGACAGGGTACTGAAGCTTTCTTT
TRBJ1-6	TRBV6-2/TRBV6-3	many	-	15	CASSYGGTDNSPLHF	TGTGCCAGCAGTTACGGGGGCACCGATAATTCACCCCTCCACTTT
TRBJ1-3	TRBV7-2	-	-	16	CASSSNGRGSGNTIYF	TGTGCCAGCAGCTCCAACGGAAGGGGCTCTGGAAACACCATATATTTT
TRBJ2-7	TRBV5-5	-	-	14	CASSLAPGKYEQYF	TGTGCCAGCAGCTTGGCCCCAGGGAAGTACGAGCAGTACTTC
TRBJ2-1	TRBV9	-	-	14	CASSEGAAYNEQFF	TGTGCCAGCAGCGAAGGGGCGGCCTACAATGAGCAGTTCTTC
TRBJ1-2	TRBV7-8	-	TRBD1	15	CASSLEDRGWYGYTF	TGTGCCAGCAGCTTAGAAGACAGGGGGTGGTATGGCTACACCTTC
TRBJ1-3	TRBV13	-	-	14	CASSLQGSGNTIYF	TGTGCCAGCAGCTTACAGGGTTCTGGAAACACCATATATTTT
TRBJ2-2	TRBV9	-	TRBD1	16	CASSAPRQGGTGELFF	TGTGCCAGCAGCGCGCCCAGACAGGGTGGAACCGGGGAGCTGTTTTTT
TRBJ2-3	TRBV6-5	-	TRBD2	14	CASSYGTTLDKQYF	TGTGCCAGCAGTTACGGGACTACTCTAGATAAGCAGTATTTT
TRBJ1-1	TRBV6-5	-	-	14	CASKADTANTEAFF	TGTGCCAGCAAGGCCGATACAGCGAACACTGAAGCTTTCTTT
TRBJ2-5	TRBV28	-	-	15	CASSPRRGWQETQYF	TGTGCCAGCAGCCCTCGTCGGGGGTGGCAAGAGACCCAGTACTTC
TRBJ1-2	TRBV5-1	-	-	14	CASSLEFGGYGYTF	TGCGCCAGCAGCTTAGAGTTTGGAGGCTATGGCTACACCTTC
TRBJ1-1	TRBV6-5	-	TRBD1	13	CASTLDRGTEAFF	TGTGCCAGCACCTTGGACAGGGGGACTGAAGCTTTCTTT
TRBJ1-2	TRBV19	-	-	13	CASSPDKNYGYTF	TGTGCCAGTAGTCCGGACAAGAACTATGGCTACACCTTC
TRBJ2-1	TRBV18	-	TRBD2	16	CASSPMTSGSGNEQFF	TGTGCCAGCTCACCAATGACTAGCGGGAGCGGGAATGAGCAGTTCTTC
TRBJ2-3	TRBV6-6	-	TRBD2	14	CASSYSRGADTQYF	TGTGCCAGCAGTTACTCGCGGGGGGCGGATACGCAGTATTTT
TRBJ2-7	TRBV28	-	TRBD2	14	CASSLPGLADEQYF	TGTGCCAGCAGTTTACCGGGACTAGCGGACGAGCAGTACTTC
TRBJ2-7	TRBV29-1	-	-	11	CSVGGIYEQYF	TGCAGCGTCGGCGGGATCTACGAGCAGTACTTC
TRBJ2-3	TRBV2	-	-	16	CASSESPDFATDTQYF	TGTGCCAGCAGTGAATCCCCCGACTTTGCCACAGATACGCAGTATTTT
TRBJ1-1	TRBV9	-	-	13	CASSGHPNTEAFF	TGTGCCAGCAGTGGACACCCGAACACTGAAGCTTTCTTT
TRBJ2-3	TRBV19	-	TRBD1	13	CASRDRATDTQYF	TGTGCCAGCAGGGACAGGGCCACAGATACGCAGTATTTT
TRBJ1-1	TRBV5-6	few	TRBD1	16	CASSLFFTGGNTEAFF	TGTGCCAGCAGCTTGTTTTTCACAGGGGGGAACACTGAAGCTTTCTTT
TRBJ1-3	TRBV4-2	-	-	16	CASSQEVFALGNTIYF	TGTGCCAGCAGCCAAGAAGTGTTTGCCCTAGGAAACACCATATATTTT
TRBJ1-5	TRBV6-6	-	-	13	CASSPGMPQPQHF	TGTGCCAGCAGTCCAGGGATGCCTCAGCCCCAGCATTTT